Described below is a single TCR beta chain sequence and its context. Its specific antigen is unknown. Within one base of it there is no much larger clone, and no base qualities were kept. The sample belongs to a study of T cell responses to AZD1222 COVID-19 vaccine (dated by TCRdb to about 2021). General notes on the study: A total of 233 trial participants underwent TCR sequencing, of whom some 200 had received two doses of AZD1222 and some 25 had received two doses of the MenACWY control vaccine. Trial participants were enrolled by age into 18-55, 56-69 and 70-plus year subgroups, with approximately 160, 26 and 62 TCR-sequenced participants respectively.

What this sample's time point label stands for: about 28 days (+/-7) after the second vaccine dose. The treatment or condition tag for this specimen amounts to: meningococcal conjugate vaccine given as trial control. Vaccinee samples were obtained from the UK trials COV001 and COV002, which included a single-blind randomized controlled phase 2/3 trial of AZD1222 (ChAdOx1 nCoV-19) in healthy adults. For TCRbeta chain sequencing, PBMC samples were collected from trial participants at day 0 and at day 28 after the second dose. At the junction V is shortened by 5 bases and J by 4 bases; bases outside the gene matches: 4. Counted from cysteine to phenylalanine, this CDR3 has 15 amino acids. The read is trimmed to its CDR3 DNA, 45 bases read in frame from base 1. From a lookup of the germline V gene, CDR1 and CDR2 are SGHVS and FNYEAQ. The CDR3 regions of human TCRbeta chains were subjected to immunosequencing. The authors' pipeline ran thus. TCRs in the repertoires were compared against a reference library of SARS-CoV-2-specific TCRs that had been generated with the MIRA antigen-specificity platform. Breadth was defined as the fraction of unique TCRs that were SARS-CoV-2-associated, and depth was defined as the fraction of total T cells that were SARS-CoV-2-associated. Using the MIRA data, each spike-specific TCR was mapped to the spike region that the TCR reacts to and placed in a CD4 or CD8 class. Log10-transformed breadth and depth values were compared by one-way ANOVA with Sidak's multiple comparisons tests. This is the immuneACCESS table as TCRdb keeps it, with only in-frame sequences that have V and J called. A part of the clones is gone; compared with another copy, unresolved V genes explain less than half, and the rest is unexplained. Clone size and V and J calls were adopted from that table, with D and trimming inferred from the DNA. Within this sample are around 130,000 clones, with about nine tenths of them counted one time only. 4% to 4.5% of the sample rests with the top ten.

General conclusions and limits of the study: Conclusions about previously exposed vaccinees were limited because only six AZD1222 recipients were SARS-CoV-2 seropositive at baseline. Participants were mostly white British and included more females than males, and it was suggested by the authors that clonal diversity may have been underestimated. Because no samples from the day 14 peak response were available, repertoires could be characterized only after the peak T cell response. Reportedly, close to half of the unique spike-specific TCRs recognized epitopes lying outside the regions that are mutated in the B.1.351 and B.1.1.7 variants. A significant rise in spike-specific TCR breadth and depth was observed after two AZD1222 doses relative to day 0 and relative to MenACWY recipients. CD4 TCRs associated with the vaccine covered the entire spike protein, and the dominant responses were in regions 160-218 and 743-854. The 56-69-year group was small, and its depth increase did not reach significance, likely because of low power.

The chain is assembled from TRBV7-6 and TRBJ2-1; 11 central bases correspond to TRBD2. This sequence originates from an adult who received the MenACWY meningococcal vaccine as a control. Sequencing was performed on peripheral blood, taken 28 days after the second dose of the MenACWY control vaccine. The CDR3 corresponds to CASSPGTSGYNEQFF. The DNA is TGTGCCAGCAGCCCCGGGACTAGCGGATACAATGAGCAGTTCTTC.